This entry lists 25 T cell receptor beta chains sequenced from one sample in a study of CD8 T cells in Susac syndrome. With random hexamers, roughly 0.45 to 1 ug RNA was reverse transcribed. In TCRdb, the immunoSEQ multiplex PCR reads were re-called with MiXCR into one record per CDR3 protein. Among about 200,000 distinct CDR3 sequences listed, approximately 95% were seen once. Sequencing used CD4+ T cells from PBMCs. Every receptor here comes from a human donor with multiple sclerosis.

The V call is TRBV25-1, the J call TRBJ2-3, with D possibly TRBD2 on 5 matching bases. Germline lookup yields CDR1 MGHDK and CDR2 SYGVNS. V shed 5 bases and J shed 4 bases, with 10 bases lying between them. CDR3 length: 13 residues. The CDR3 region is CASSPSGADTQYF. The CDR3 nucleotides read TGTGCCAGCAGTCCCTCCGGGGCAGATACGCAGTATTTT.

The DNA of the CDR3 is TGTGCCAGCAGCCCTCAGGGACTAGCTGGCTACGAGCAGTACTTC. It is translated as CASSPQGLAGYEQYF. The chain couples TRBV6-1 to TRBJ2-7; 9 positions agree with TRBD2. The J segment lost 3 bases and the V segment lost 6 bases, leaving 9 bases of the junction unmatched. Germline V gives CDR1 MNHNS, CDR2 SASEGT. The CDR3 is made up of 15 amino acids.

The CDR3 nucleotides read TGCAGCGCGCGGCAGGGGGCTGGGGAGACCCAGTACTTC. It codes for CSARQGAGETQYF. The rearrangement uses TRBV29-1 and TRBJ2-5, with 8 bases fitting TRBD1. The CDR3 sequence is 13 residues long. V lost 7 bases, J lost 5 bases, and 9 bases stayed unmatched. The V gene's germline CDR1 is SQVTM and CDR2 ANQGSEA.

The genes are TRBV2 and TRBJ1-2; TRBD1 might be the D (6 bases). The V end lost 8 bases, the J end lost 0 bases, and 7 bases lay between the germline ends. Germline CDR1 SNHLY, CDR2 FYNNEI. The CDR3 spans 12 residues. In DNA form, the CDR3 reads TGTGCCAGCGGGACATCTAACTATGGCTACACCTTC. This sequence encodes CASGTSNYGYTF.

This clonotype was seen only a few times. This chain connects TRBV29-1 to TRBJ2-3, with D unclear. This CDR3 is built from 12 residues. Per germline, CDR1 SQVTM and CDR2 ANQGSEA. With 2 bases removed from V and 2 bases from J, the gap between germline ends came to 5 bases. The CDR3 region has the DNA TGCAGCGTTGAAAAGGACACAGATACGCAGTATTTT. Its protein is CSVEKDTDTQYF.

V and J are TRBV29-1 and TRBJ1-5, with D maybe TRBD1 (6 bases). The CDR3 has 13 amino acids. Germline lookup yields CDR1 SQVTM and CDR2 ANQGSEA. The ends were cut back, 4 bases at V and 6 bases at J, with 13 bases in the middle. The CDR3 sequence is CSVGGGIGQPQHF. CDR3 bases: TGCAGCGTTGGAGGGGGGATTGGTCAGCCCCAGCATTTT.

The chain couples TRBV9 to TRBJ2-1; 7 nucleotides align to TRBD2. After removal of 2 bases from V and 6 bases from J, the junction contained 11 bases not matched to a gene. In germline, CDR1 is SGDLS, CDR2 YYNGEE. This CDR3 spans 16 amino acids. In DNA, the CDR3 is TGTGCCAGCAGCGTCGCTGGTAGCGGGTTCAGCAATGAGCAGTTCTTC. Amino acid sequence: CASSVAGSGFSNEQFF.

The chain couples TRBV5-1 to TRBJ2-2; weak D call: TRBD2 (5 bases). CDR1 is SGHRS, CDR2 YFSETQ, per germline. With 1 base removed from V and 3 bases from J, the gap between germline ends came to 7 bases. The CDR3 runs to 14 residues. In DNA, the CDR3 is TGCGCCAGCAGCTTGCAGGAGGACACCGGGGAGCTGTTTTTT. Its protein is CASSLQEDTGELFF.

The J gene is TRBJ1-1, the V gene TRBV4-2, with 8 bases fitting TRBD1. The germline V gene encodes CDR1 LGHNA and CDR2 YNFKEQ. The CDR3 has 13 residues. V was clipped by 3 bases and J by 7 bases; unmatched bases: 4. This CDR3 is CASSHGQGHEAFF. The CDR3 nucleotides are TGTGCCAGCAGCCACGGACAGGGCCATGAAGCTTTCTTT.

This clonotype occurred a few times. V and J are TRBV18 and TRBJ2-1; perhaps D is TRBD1 or TRBD2 (5 bases each). The germline V gene has CDR1 KGHSH and CDR2 LQKENI. The V end was cut by 6 bases, the J end by 6 bases, with 12 bases between. The CDR3 has 13 residues. DNA for the CDR3: TGTGCCAGCTCCTCGGGAAGGGGCAATGAGCAGTTCTTC. Translation gives CASSSGRGNEQFF.

In nucleotides, the CDR3 is TGTGCCAGCAGCGTAGCCCCTCGGACCACAGATACGCAGTATTTT. Protein sequence: CASSVAPRTTDTQYF. This chain connects TRBV9 to TRBJ2-3, with D hard to call. Germline values: CDR1 SGDLS, CDR2 YYNGEE. The CDR3 has 15 residues. Trimming took off 0 bases at V and 2 bases at J, with 10 bases between the two ends.

This sequence joins TRBV30 and TRBJ1-2, with D uncertain. The CDR3 has 12 amino acids. V was cut by 0 bases and J by 3 bases, with 5 bases left in between. Germline V CDR1 and CDR2: GTSNPN, SVGIG (reference sequence). The CDR3 region is CAWSVTYYGYTF. The CDR3 nucleotides are TGTGCCTGGAGTGTGACGTACTATGGCTACACCTTC.

This clonotype was detected once. This chain links TRBV29-1 with TRBJ1-1; weak D call: TRBD1 (6 bases). This CDR3 spans 12 amino acids. Germline CDR1 SQVTM, CDR2 ANQGSEA. Trimming left V 7 bases short and J 10 bases short, with 19 bases between. CDR3 in DNA: TGCAGCGGAGAACAGGGAGGCGGGGGAGCTTTCTTT. Translating gives CSGEQGGGGAFF.

The CDR3 sequence: CASSRSSGVLYF. The CDR3 bases are TGTGCCAGCAGTCGATCGTCGGGGGTTCTGTACTTC. The rearrangement joins TRBV28 to TRBJ2-7; D may be TRBD2 (6 bases). Germline CDR1 and CDR2: MDHEN and SYDVKM. The V end lost 5 bases, the J end lost 12 bases, and 17 bases lay between the germline ends. The CDR3 sequence is 12 residues long.

The chain has TRBV20-1 and TRBJ2-7; the D is unclear. In germline, CDR1 is DFQATT, CDR2 SNEGSKA (reference sequence). The CDR3 consists of 15 residues. Trimming took off 0 bases at V and 0 bases at J, with 12 bases between the two ends. CDR3 sequence reads: CSARDAAQSSYEQYF. In DNA, the CDR3 is TGCAGTGCTAGAGACGCGGCACAAAGCTCCTACGAGCAGTACTTC.

The chain recombines TRBV3-1 with TRBJ2-2; possibly TRBD1 for D (5 bases). V lost 1 base, J lost 7 bases, and 7 bases lay in between. The CDR3 loop spans 13 amino acids. Germline V CDR1 and CDR2: LGHDT, YNNKEL (reference sequence). CDR3 sequence: CASSQVGDGELFF. The CDR3 bases are TGTGCCAGCAGCCAAGTAGGGGACGGGGAGCTGTTTTTT.

The chain joins TRBV30 to TRBJ2-4, with no clear D. The germline CDR1 and CDR2 sequences are GTSNPN and SVGIG (reference sequence). V dropped 3 bases and J dropped 1 base, with 10 bases sitting between them. This CDR3 contains 14 residues. The CDR3 is CAWSNTPAKNIQYF. The CDR3 DNA sequence: TGTGCCTGGAGCAACACACCGGCCAAAAACATTCAGTACTTC.

The chain has TRBV20-1 and TRBJ2-1; possible D gene TRBD2, 6 bases. CDR3 size: 14 residues. Germline V lookup: CDR1 DFQATT, CDR2 SNEGSKA (reference sequence). With 3 bases removed from V and 4 bases from J, the gap between germline ends came to 13 bases. CDR3 region: CSASPPSEYNEQFF. As DNA, the CDR3 is TGCAGTGCTAGTCCTCCTAGCGAATACAATGAGCAGTTCTTC.

The chain joins TRBV7-2 to TRBJ2-1, with 12 bases matching TRBD2. Per the germline V gene, CDR1 is SGHTA and CDR2 is FQGNSA. Trimming cost V 5 bases and J 4 bases; bases outside gene matches: 9. This CDR3 comprises 17 residues. Here the CDR3 DNA reads TGTGCCAGCAGCCTTCGACTAGCGGGGGCGCCTTACAATGAGCAGTTCTTC. This codes for CASSLRLAGAPYNEQFF.

This sequence joins TRBV3-1 and TRBJ2-7; possibly TRBD1 for D (5 bases). V lost 0 bases and J 5 bases, leaving 20 bases between the germline ends. CDR1 is LGHDT, CDR2 YNNKEL, per germline (reference sequence). This CDR3 has 17 amino acids. The CDR3 sequence: CASSQDIGPRGENEQYF. CDR3 DNA: TGTGCCAGCAGCCAAGATATCGGCCCTAGGGGTGAAAACGAGCAGTACTTC.

This clonotype was found once. The chain links TRBV18 to TRBJ2-7; D is unclear. Deletions cut 3 bases from V and 2 bases from J, with 8 bases between. CDR1 is KGHSH, CDR2 LQKENI, per germline. CDR3 length: 13 residues. The CDR3 region is CASSPAGPYEQYF. CDR3 bases: TGTGCCAGCTCACCTGCAGGTCCCTACGAGCAGTACTTC.

The chain joins TRBV15 to TRBJ2-1; 8 nucleotides agree with TRBD2. The DNA end is a closer match to TRBJ2-7, so the J assignment may be wrong. Germline CDR1 and CDR2: LNHNV and YYDKDF (reference sequence). This CDR3 contains 15 residues. CDR3 in amino acids: CATSLAGRGDYEQYF. In DNA, the CDR3 is TGTGCCACCAGCCTCGCGGGGCGGGGGGACTACGAGCAGTACTTC.

This chain connects TRBV30 to TRBJ1-3; possibly TRBD1 for D (5 bases). The CDR3 is 13 residues long. The germline V and J ends were trimmed by 2 bases and 8 bases, with 13 bases remaining between them. The germline V gene encodes CDR1 GTSNPN and CDR2 SVGIG (reference sequence). CDR3 DNA: TGTGCCTGGAGTCCGGGACCCCCGGACACCATATATTTT. It yields the protein CAWSPGPPDTIYF.

The V gene is TRBV5-1, the J gene TRBJ2-1; D not certain. CDR1 is SGHRS, CDR2 YFSETQ, per germline. The V gene lost 2 bases and the J gene lost 4 bases, with 7 bases spanning the gap. The CDR3 sequence is 13 residues long. The CDR3 here is CASSFDGYNEQFF. Written as DNA, the CDR3 is TGCGCCAGCAGCTTCGACGGGTACAATGAGCAGTTCTTC.

This chain joins TRBV7-3 and TRBJ1-5; TRBD1 might be the D (6 bases). This CDR3 region has 17 residues. Trimming removed 5 bases from V and 0 bases from J, with 17 bases in between. Germline CDR1 is SGHTA and CDR2 is FQGTGA. The CDR3 loop is CASSPTGGVNSNQPQHF. DNA for the CDR3: TGTGCCAGCAGCCCGACAGGTGGAGTGAATAGCAATCAGCCCCAGCATTTT.